The TCR beta chain under discussion was sequenced for a study of T cell repertoires in cytomegalovirus infection. Study background: Through public TCR beta signatures, both CMV infection and matching HLA type were indicated.

As regards this clonotype: Its antigen remains unknown.

Germline V gene sequence: CDR1 MNHNY, CDR2 SVGAGI (reference sequence). The CDR3 loop spans 14 amino acids. Trimming took 0 bases from V and 10 from J; bases not matched to a gene: 5. The study's findings and limits: The study found HLA-C-restricted CMV-specific TCR beta clonotypes dominating the ex vivo response. Cumulative public TCR beta family frequency identified CMV carriers with the relevant HLA.

TCRdb ran MiXCR on the reads and lists one entry per CDR3 protein. Found here are around 740,000 distinct CDR3 sequences, approximately 34% of them singletons; the top ten hold under 3.5%. The sequenced sample consisted of PBMCs. V and J are TRBV6-6 and TRBJ1-4; the match to TRBD1 covers 7 bases. The clonotype was recovered from a human donor in good health (CMV status not recorded). Some clones in this sample may be carry-over from other donors' samples. CDR3 protein: CASSYSRGGGKLFF. The CDR3 DNA reads TGTGCCAGCAGTTACTCGAGAGGGGGCGGAAAACTGTTTTTT.